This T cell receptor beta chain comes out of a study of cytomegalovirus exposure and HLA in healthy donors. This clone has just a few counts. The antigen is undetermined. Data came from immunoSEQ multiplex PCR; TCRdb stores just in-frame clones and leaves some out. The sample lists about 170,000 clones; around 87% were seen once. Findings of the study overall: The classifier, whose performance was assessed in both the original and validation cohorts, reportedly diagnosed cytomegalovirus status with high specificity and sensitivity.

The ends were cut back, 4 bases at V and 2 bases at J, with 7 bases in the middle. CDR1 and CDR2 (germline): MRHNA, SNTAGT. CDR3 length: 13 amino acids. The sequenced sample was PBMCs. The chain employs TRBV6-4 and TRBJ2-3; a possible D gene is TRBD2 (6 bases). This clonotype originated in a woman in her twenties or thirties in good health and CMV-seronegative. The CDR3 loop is CASSAGDTDTQYF. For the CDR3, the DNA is TGTGCCAGCAGTGCGGGGGACACAGATACGCAGTATTTT.